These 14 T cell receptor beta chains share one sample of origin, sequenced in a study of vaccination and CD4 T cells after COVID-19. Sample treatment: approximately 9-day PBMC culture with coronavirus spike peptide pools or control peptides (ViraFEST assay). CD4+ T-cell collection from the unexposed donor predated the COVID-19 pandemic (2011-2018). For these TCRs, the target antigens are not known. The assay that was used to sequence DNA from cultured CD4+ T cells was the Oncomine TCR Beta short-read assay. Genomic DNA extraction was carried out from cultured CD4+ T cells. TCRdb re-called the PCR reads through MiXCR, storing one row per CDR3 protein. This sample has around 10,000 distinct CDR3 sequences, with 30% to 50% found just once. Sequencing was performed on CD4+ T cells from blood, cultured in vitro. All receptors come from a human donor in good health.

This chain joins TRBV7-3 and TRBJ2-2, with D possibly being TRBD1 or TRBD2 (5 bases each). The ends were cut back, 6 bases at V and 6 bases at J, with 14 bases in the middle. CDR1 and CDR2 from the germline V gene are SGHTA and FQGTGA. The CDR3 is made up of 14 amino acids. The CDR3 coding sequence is TGTGCCAGCAGTCGGGACCCTATCTCCGGGGAGCTGTTTTTT. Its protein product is CASSRDPISGELFF.

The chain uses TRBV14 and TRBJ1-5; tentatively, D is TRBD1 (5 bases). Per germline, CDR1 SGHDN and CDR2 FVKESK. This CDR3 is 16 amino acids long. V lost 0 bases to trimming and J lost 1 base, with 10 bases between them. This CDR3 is CASSQERKGSNQPQHF. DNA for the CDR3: TGTGCCAGCAGCCAAGAGAGGAAGGGGAGCAATCAGCCCCAGCATTTT.

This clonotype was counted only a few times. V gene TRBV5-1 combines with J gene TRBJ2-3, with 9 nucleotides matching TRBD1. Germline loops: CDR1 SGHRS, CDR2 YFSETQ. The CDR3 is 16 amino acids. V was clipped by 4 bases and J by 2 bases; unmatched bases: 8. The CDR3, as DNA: TGCGCCAGCAGCCCTAACAGGGGGCCCGCCACAGATACGCAGTATTTT. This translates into CASSPNRGPATDTQYF.

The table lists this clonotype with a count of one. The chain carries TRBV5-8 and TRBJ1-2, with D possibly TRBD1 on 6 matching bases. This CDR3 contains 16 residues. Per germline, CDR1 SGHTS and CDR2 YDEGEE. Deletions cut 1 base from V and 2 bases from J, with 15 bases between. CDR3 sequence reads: CASSLRFPGVNYGYTF. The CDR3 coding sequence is TGTGCCAGCAGCTTGAGATTCCCAGGGGTGAACTATGGCTACACCTTC.

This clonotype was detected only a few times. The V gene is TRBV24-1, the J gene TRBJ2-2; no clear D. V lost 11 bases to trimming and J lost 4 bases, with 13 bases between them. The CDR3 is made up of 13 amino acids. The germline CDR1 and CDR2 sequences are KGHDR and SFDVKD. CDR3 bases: TGTGCCAGCCCGAGAAGAGGCACCGGGGAGCTGTTTTTT. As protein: CASPRRGTGELFF.

The CDR3 reads CASSLAGLGNTIYF. The CDR3 DNA follows: TGTGCCAGCAGCTTAGCAGGGTTAGGAAACACCATATATTTT. The rearrangement links TRBV7-2 to TRBJ1-3, with D hard to call. Trimming stripped 0 bases from V and 4 bases from J, with 7 bases between. Germline CDR1 SGHTA, CDR2 FQGNSA. The CDR3 is made up of 14 amino acids.

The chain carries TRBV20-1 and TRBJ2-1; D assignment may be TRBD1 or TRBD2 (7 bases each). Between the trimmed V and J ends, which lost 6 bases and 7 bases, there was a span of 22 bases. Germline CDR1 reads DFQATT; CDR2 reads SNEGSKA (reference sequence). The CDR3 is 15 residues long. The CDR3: CSARGTASGGNEQFF. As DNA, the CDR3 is TGCAGTGCCCGCGGGACAGCCTCCGGGGGGAATGAGCAGTTCTTC.

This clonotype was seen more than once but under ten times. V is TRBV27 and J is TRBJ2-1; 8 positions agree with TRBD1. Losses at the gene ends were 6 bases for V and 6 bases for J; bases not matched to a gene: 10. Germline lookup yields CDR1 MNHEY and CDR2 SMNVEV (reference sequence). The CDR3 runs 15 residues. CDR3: CASSSPSDRANEQFF. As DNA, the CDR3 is TGTGCCAGCAGCTCTCCTTCGGACAGGGCCAATGAGCAGTTCTTC.

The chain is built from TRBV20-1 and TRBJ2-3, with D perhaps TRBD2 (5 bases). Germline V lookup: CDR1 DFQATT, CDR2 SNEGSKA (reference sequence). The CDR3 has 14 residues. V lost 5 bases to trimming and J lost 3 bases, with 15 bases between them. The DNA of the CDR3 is TGCAGTGCTTCCACTATACTAGGTACAGATACGCAGTATTTT. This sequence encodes CSASTILGTDTQYF.

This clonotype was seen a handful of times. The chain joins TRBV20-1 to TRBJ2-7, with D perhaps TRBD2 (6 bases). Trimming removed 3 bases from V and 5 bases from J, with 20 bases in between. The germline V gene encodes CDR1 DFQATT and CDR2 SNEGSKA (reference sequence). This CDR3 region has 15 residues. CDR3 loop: CSARIKEGLSNEQYF. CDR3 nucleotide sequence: TGCAGTGCTAGGATAAAGGAAGGACTATCTAACGAGCAGTACTTC.

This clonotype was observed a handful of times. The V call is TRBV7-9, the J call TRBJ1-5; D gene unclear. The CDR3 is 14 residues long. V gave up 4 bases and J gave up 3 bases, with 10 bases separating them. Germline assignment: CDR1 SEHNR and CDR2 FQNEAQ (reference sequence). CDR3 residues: CASSSGLDNQPQHF. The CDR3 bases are TGTGCCAGCAGCTCCGGACTGGACAATCAGCCCCAGCATTTT.

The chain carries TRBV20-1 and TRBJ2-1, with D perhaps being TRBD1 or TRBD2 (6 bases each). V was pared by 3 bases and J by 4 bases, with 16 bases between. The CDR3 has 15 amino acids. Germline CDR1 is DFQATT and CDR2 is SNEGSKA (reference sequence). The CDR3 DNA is TGCAGTGCTAGCCTTAGGGGGGAGAGATACAATGAGCAGTTCTTC. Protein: CSASLRGERYNEQFF.

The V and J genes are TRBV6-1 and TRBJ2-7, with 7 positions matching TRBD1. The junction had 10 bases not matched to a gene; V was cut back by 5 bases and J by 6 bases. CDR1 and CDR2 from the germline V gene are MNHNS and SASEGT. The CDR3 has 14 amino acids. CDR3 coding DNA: TGTGCCAGCAGTCCTGAGACAGGGACGGGCGAGCAGTACTTC. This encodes CASSPETGTGEQYF.

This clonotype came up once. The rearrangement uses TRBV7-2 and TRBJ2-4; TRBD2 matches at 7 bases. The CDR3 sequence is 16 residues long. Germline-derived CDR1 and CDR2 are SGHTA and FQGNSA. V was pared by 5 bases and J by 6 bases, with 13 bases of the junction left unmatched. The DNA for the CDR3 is TGTGCCAGCAGCGACGGAGCGGGATTGGTCGGAAACATTCAGTACTTC. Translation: CASSDGAGLVGNIQYF.